This entry is about one T cell receptor beta chain. Per the study methods: Amplification of reference gene primers provided the estimated nucleated cell counts. Assay: immunoSEQ multiplex PCR; the TCRdb copy retains only in-frame clones and omits some. V and J calls and clone size are those listed in that table; D and trimming were worked out from the DNA. The sample has 75,000 to 95,000 clones, approximately 90% seen once. This sample was included in a study of blood T cell repertoires in COVID-19. Across the whole study: Both acute and convalescent COVID-19 samples were obtained from the United States, Italy and Spain. T cells, B-cell-depleted T cells, or PBMCs supplied cDNA or gDNA.

This CDR3 has 14 residues. V was pared by 2 bases and J by 6 bases, with 13 bases between. Germline V gene lookup returns CDR1 SGHTS and CDR2 YDEGEE. The sequence came from a human donor in a cohort sampled during active COVID-19. The chain combines TRBV5-8 with TRBJ2-3; possibly TRBD2 for D (5 bases). Material for sequencing was peripheral blood. As DNA, the CDR3 is TGTGCCAGCAGCTTTAGTGGGATAGCGGATACGCAGTATTTT. Translating it yields CASSFSGIADTQYF.